The rows below give T cell receptor beta chains drawn from one sample of a study of T cells in Graves' hyperthyroidism and ophthalmopathy. TCRdb used MiXCR to reprocess the multiplex PCR reads, holding one entry per CDR3 protein. Of some 420,000 distinct CDR3 sequences listed, roughly 13% are singletons. The sample was blood. The receptor source for this set is a woman aged 18-29 years with Graves' hyperthyroidism. The CDR3 runs from the conserved cysteine through the conserved F or W. Fields, in order: V gene, clone size, CDR3 protein. A row's size may be missing; if present it is once, few, many or a size class.

>TRBV7-9|many
CASSLARRIMAEAFF
>TRBV4-1|.
CASSRYSGNDEQFF
>TRBV19|few
CASSTRWEQYF
>TRBV28|many
CASSGEDRGYEQYF
>TRBV5-1|many
CASSLETGILAPTYEQYF
>TRBV28|many
CASSLDAGTGNTEAFF
>TRBV20-1|few
CSAPGGDSRNSPLHF
>TRBV13|many
CASSYSGSAYEQYF
>TRBV7-3|many
CANLDNPGRLSGAEAFF
>TRBV5-4|few
CASSWDSDTQYF
>TRBV7-2|many
CASSIQLAGVNNEQFF
>TRBV28|many
CASSLREYGDTQYF
>TRBV5-6|many
CASSGGTSNEQFF
>TRBV6-5|many
CASSYGAGSSYEQYF
>TRBV28|.
CASSFVRGGGPGETQYF
>TRBV12-3/TRBV12-4|many
CASSETGRGETQYF
>TRBV28|.
CASRTPGLAGPYNEQFF
>TRBV3-1|many
CASSQGGRYNEQFF
>TRBV12-3/TRBV12-4|many
CASSWTGETQYF
>TRBV28|.
CASSALGTSGNTGELFF
>TRBV29-1|few
CSVEGHGPTEAFF
>TRBV19|.
CASSIGRTRPPYEQYF
>TRBV20-1|many
CSATGTSGTREQFF
>TRBV28|few
CASSSLTFYGYTF
>TRBV7-9|many
CASSPPPSWVTQYF
>TRBV20-1|many
CSAGTGTDGYTF
>TRBV30|.
CAWSGQVNTEAFF
>TRBV4-1|few
CASSQDWASGSETYEQYF
>TRBV12-5|.
CASGLSPGRQYYTGELFF
>TRBV28|many
CASSPPGSGARELFF
>TRBV7-2|many
CASSQYDRAHYGYTF
>TRBV6-1|many
CASSSNLAGASYNEQFF
>TRBV27|few
CASSFSGTDNSPLHF
>TRBV6-2/TRBV6-3|many
CASRPQGGYQPQHF
>TRBV12-3/TRBV12-4|.
CASRPGLADNEQFF
>TRBV6-2/TRBV6-3|few
CASSYSIGGFGANVLTF
>TRBV6-2/TRBV6-3|many
CASSYSFWDTQYF
>TRBV14|.
CASSQDNWRGRGGETQYF
>TRBV28|.
CASSFLREKLFF
>TRBV10-3|.
CAISALGLETQYF
>TRBV2|many
CASSLAGGFYNEQFF
>TRBV4-2|few
CASSQGAGADTQYF
>TRBV7-2|many
CASNYPGLAGERDEQFF
>TRBV20-1|many
CSAREDRKQFF